Listed below are T cell receptor beta chains from one sample, sequenced in a study of cytomegalovirus exposure and HLA in healthy donors. Profiling relied on immunoSEQ multiplex PCR, and the TCRdb table lists in-frame clones only, not all of them. Of 120,000 or so clones in the sample, 75% to 90% were seen once. What was sequenced was PBMCs. The receptors stem from a man in his forties in good health and CMV-seronegative. CDR3s include the opening cysteine and the closing phenylalanine or tryptophan.

j_call: TRBJ2-3
v_call: TRBV5-1
cdr3_aa: CASSPRTSGSNTQYF

j_call: TRBJ2-7
v_call: TRBV28
cdr3_aa: CASSSQTSGSSRGSYEQYF

j_call: TRBJ1-2
v_call: TRBV5-4
cdr3_aa: CASSKRPGQGYYGYTF

j_call: TRBJ1-1
v_call: TRBV7-8
cdr3_aa: CASSLSLLRVNTEAFF

j_call: TRBJ1-2
v_call: TRBV9
cdr3_aa: CASRDLRGNFWGYTF

j_call: TRBJ2-7
v_call: TRBV7-9
cdr3_aa: CASSLALGQGPPSSYEQYF

j_call: TRBJ1-2
v_call: TRBV6-4
cdr3_aa: CASRTTGHNYGYTF

j_call: TRBJ1-3
v_call: TRBV25-1
cdr3_aa: CASSESGGPGNTIYF

j_call: TRBJ1-2
v_call: TRBV19
cdr3_aa: CATFRTGGANYGYTF

j_call: TRBJ1-1
v_call: TRBV30
cdr3_aa: CARYIRTGAVVTEAFF

j_call: TRBJ2-7
v_call: TRBV4-3
cdr3_aa: CASSQDSRGLGSYEQYF

j_call: TRBJ1-1
v_call: TRBV2
cdr3_aa: CASTFDRQEAFF

j_call: TRBJ2-3
v_call: TRBV4-3
cdr3_aa: CASSQVPSTDTQYF

j_call: TRBJ1-3
v_call: TRBV5-1
cdr3_aa: CASSRTGGAGGNTIYF

j_call: TRBJ2-5
v_call: TRBV5-1
cdr3_aa: CASSAPAGSGTSYTQETQYF

j_call: .
v_call: TRBV4-1
cdr3_aa: CASSQEAGGRTYEQYF

j_call: TRBJ2-1
v_call: TRBV5-4
cdr3_aa: CASSLPGLAGGGHEQFF

j_call: TRBJ1-5
v_call: TRBV7-2
cdr3_aa: CASSRQGQEEPQHF

j_call: TRBJ2-5
v_call: TRBV9
cdr3_aa: CASSFGGQGVQETQYF

j_call: TRBJ2-5
v_call: TRBV29-1
cdr3_aa: CSAWGQGEETQYF

j_call: TRBJ1-5
v_call: TRBV30
cdr3_aa: CARGQGAGQPQHF

j_call: TRBJ2-7
v_call: TRBV6-5
cdr3_aa: CASSYSHGEVHEQYF

j_call: TRBJ1-1
v_call: TRBV20-1
cdr3_aa: CSASSNEAFF

j_call: TRBJ2-2
v_call: TRBV19
cdr3_aa: CASLQGGNTGELFF

j_call: TRBJ1-4
v_call: TRBV5-8
cdr3_aa: CASPGQGIVSFF

j_call: TRBJ2-5
v_call: TRBV5-1
cdr3_aa: CASSFLQAPGETQYF

j_call: TRBJ2-1
v_call: TRBV19
cdr3_aa: CASSPTSGGAREQFF

j_call: TRBJ1-1
v_call: TRBV30
cdr3_aa: CAWSGGPHTEAFF

j_call: TRBJ1-2
v_call: TRBV25-1
cdr3_aa: CASSQLELYGYTF

j_call: TRBJ1-6
v_call: TRBV7-9
cdr3_aa: CASSLGRGSNSPLHF

j_call: TRBJ2-1
v_call: TRBV30
cdr3_aa: CAWSAKGQGYNEQFF

j_call: TRBJ1-2
v_call: TRBV30
cdr3_aa: CAWSHRTGADYGYTF

j_call: TRBJ2-5
v_call: TRBV7-8
cdr3_aa: CASSLVVQETQYF

j_call: TRBJ2-1
v_call: TRBV2
cdr3_aa: CASGWAVAGGNEQFF

j_call: TRBJ2-7
v_call: TRBV30
cdr3_aa: CAGTGGSYEQYF

j_call: TRBJ2-1
v_call: TRBV30
cdr3_aa: CAWTDRTEDEQFF

j_call: TRBJ2-5
v_call: TRBV30
cdr3_aa: CAWSLGRDQETQYF

j_call: TRBJ1-1
v_call: TRBV6-5
cdr3_aa: CASSYSTRSGWAFF

j_call: TRBJ1-6
v_call: TRBV7-9
cdr3_aa: CASSIGTGKDNSPLHF

j_call: TRBJ1-1
v_call: TRBV7-8
cdr3_aa: CASSSLNGGVTEAFF

j_call: TRBJ2-7
v_call: TRBV7-2
cdr3_aa: CASSLGLAGAYEQYF

j_call: TRBJ1-2
v_call: TRBV4-2
cdr3_aa: CASSQGTGNYGYTF

j_call: TRBJ2-3
v_call: TRBV6-5
cdr3_aa: CASSALGMEADTQYF

j_call: TRBJ1-1
v_call: TRBV5-6
cdr3_aa: CASSWARGENTEAFF

j_call: TRBJ2-5
v_call: TRBV29-1
cdr3_aa: CSTTRLAGGVGETQYF

j_call: TRBJ2-3
v_call: TRBV19
cdr3_aa: CASSIGLAGGLVTDTQYF

j_call: TRBJ2-2
v_call: TRBV2
cdr3_aa: CASSEFRVANTGELFF

j_call: TRBJ1-2
v_call: TRBV13
cdr3_aa: CASSKTGGANYGYTF

j_call: TRBJ2-7
v_call: TRBV19
cdr3_aa: CATKRGTTAYEQYF

j_call: TRBJ2-1
v_call: TRBV10-3
cdr3_aa: CAIPLAGYNEQFF

j_call: TRBJ2-5
v_call: TRBV7-2
cdr3_aa: CASKRGGVETQYF

j_call: TRBJ1-5
v_call: TRBV10-1
cdr3_aa: CASSGGEGQPQHF

j_call: TRBJ2-6
v_call: TRBV5-1
cdr3_aa: CASSGLSGANVLTF

j_call: TRBJ1-6
v_call: TRBV4-1
cdr3_aa: CASSQNIAGLDYSPLHF

j_call: TRBJ1-5
v_call: TRBV27
cdr3_aa: CASSWSQGGQPQHF

j_call: TRBJ2-1
v_call: TRBV10-1
cdr3_aa: CASSESPAGRNEQFF

j_call: TRBJ2-1
v_call: TRBV2
cdr3_aa: CASRSGEQFF